These T cell receptor beta chains were read from a single sample in a study of T cell repertoires in cytomegalovirus infection. TCRdb ran MiXCR on the reads and lists one entry per CDR3 protein. This repertoire shows about 260,000 distinct CDR3 sequences, roughly an eighth found once; its top ten account for 8.5% to 10%. The sequencing sample was made of PBMCs. Every receptor here comes from a human donor in good health (CMV status not recorded). Some clones in this sample may be carry-over from other donors' samples. Each CDR3 is given with its conserved first and last residue. D genes are given only for firm matches. Where a row states a size, it is once, few, many or the class of an expanded clone; other rows omit it.

>TRBV5-1|TRBJ2-1|many|.
TGCGCCAGCAGCAGCGCAGGCCTACCGAGAAACAATGAGCAGTTCTTC
CASSSAGLPRNNEQFF
>TRBV5-1|TRBJ2-1|.|TRBD2
TGCGCCAGCAGCTTGAGCCTAGCGGGAATATACAATGAGCAGTTCTTC
CASSLSLAGIYNEQFF
>TRBV5-1|TRBJ2-7|few|.
TGCGCCAGCAGCTTTTTGACGGCTAGCTCCTACGAGCAGTACTTC
CASSFLTASSYEQYF
>TRBV20-1|TRBJ1-6|.|TRBD1
TGCAGTGCTAGGCGACAGGGCGAATATTCACCCCTCCACTTT
CSARRQGEYSPLHF
>TRBV7-2|TRBJ2-4|many|.
TGTGCCAGCAGCTTAGGACAGCTCCTAGCCAAAAACATTCAGTACTTC
CASSLGQLLAKNIQYF
>TRBV14|TRBJ1-2|many|TRBD1
TGTGCCAGCAGCCCGTCCGGACAGGGGATCCATGGCTACACCTTC
CASSPSGQGIHGYTF
>TRBV7-3|TRBJ2-3|few|TRBD2
TGTGCCAGCAGCTCAAGGCGGGGAGGGGATCGGGAGCCAGATACGCAGTATTTT
CASSSRRGGDREPDTQYF
>TRBV7-2|TRBJ1-5|many|TRBD1
TGTGCCAGCAGCTTAATGGCCCAGGGGGCACGCCAGCCCCAGCATTTT
CASSLMAQGARQPQHF
>TRBV6-1|TRBJ2-3|many|.
TGTGCCAGCAGCCCCGGTTTACGTTCAGATACGCAGTATTTT
CASSPGLRSDTQYF
>TRBV5-6|TRBJ2-1|few|TRBD2
TGTGCCAGCAGCTTTAGGCCGGGAGGAAGACTTTTCTACAATGAGCAGTTCTTC
CASSFRPGGRLFYNEQFF
>TRBV7-2|TRBJ2-1|many|TRBD2
TGTGCCAGCAGTTACGTGGCGGGAGACTACAATGAGCAGTTCTTC
CASSYVAGDYNEQFF
>TRBV7-9|TRBJ2-7|many|.
TGTGCCAGCAGCTTTTCGGTCTCCTACGAGCAGTACTTC
CASSFSVSYEQYF
>TRBV9|TRBJ2-6|few|.
TGTGCCAGCAGCATATGGGAGTACCCGAGGGGGGCCAACGTCCTGACTTTC
CASSIWEYPRGANVLTF
>TRBV3-1|TRBJ1-2|.|.
TGTGCCAGCAGCCAGTCGGGGGCCGGGGCTAACTATGGCTACACCTTC
CASSQSGAGANYGYTF
>TRBV7-9|TRBJ2-3|few|.
TGTGCCAGCAGCTTAACCCAGGGGGGAGCAGATACGCAGTATTTT
CASSLTQGGADTQYF
>TRBV4-3|TRBJ1-1|many|.
TGCGCCAGCAGCCAAGATCCCGCGGGGGCATCTGAAGCTTTCTTT
CASSQDPAGASEAFF
>TRBV19|TRBJ2-1|many|TRBD2
TGTGCCAGTAGTATTCTTGCGGGAGAAGGAGAGCAGTTCTTC
CASSILAGEGEQFF
>TRBV4-1|TRBJ2-5|many|TRBD1
TGCGCCAGCAGCCAAGGGGACAGGGCACAAGAGACCCAGTACTTC
CASSQGDRAQETQYF
>TRBV12-3/TRBV12-4|TRBJ2-7|few|.
TGTGCCAGCAGTTTTCCAGGGAGTGAGCAGTACTTC
CASSFPGSEQYF
>TRBV7-2|TRBJ2-1|many|.
TGTGCCAGCAGCGGGGGAGGGGGGGCCTGGAGCGATGAGCAGTTCTTC
CASSGGGGAWSDEQFF
>TRBV9|TRBJ2-3|.|.
TGTGCCAGCAGCGTAGGGGTTCTGTTCACAGATACGCAGTATTTT
CASSVGVLFTDTQYF
>TRBV7-6|TRBJ2-7|many|.
TGTGCCAGCAGTCTTCGGGTCCCCCCCCCCTACTACGAGCAGTACTTC
CASSLRVPPPYYEQYF
>TRBV19|TRBJ2-7|many|TRBD1
TGTGCCAGTAGTCCCGGGACAGGTCTATCCTACGAGCAGTACTTC
CASSPGTGLSYEQYF
>TRBV29-1|TRBJ2-5|.|.
TGCAGCGTTGAGGGCAGCTGGTACGAGACCCAGTACTTC
CSVEGSWYETQYF
>TRBV7-6|TRBJ2-1|.|TRBD2
TGTGCCAGCAGCTTAGCTGGGACTAACAATGAGCAGTTCTTC
CASSLAGTNNEQFF
>TRBV28|TRBJ2-5|.|TRBD2
TGTGCCAGCAGTTCGGACAGCGGGAGGGTTTTTGGGGAGACCCAGTACTTC
CASSSDSGRVFGETQYF
>TRBV28|TRBJ2-3|.|TRBD2
TGTGCCAGCGTCGGGGGCGGGAGGGTCTCAGATACGCAGTATTTT
CASVGGGRVSDTQYF
>TRBV12-3/TRBV12-4|TRBJ2-1|.|TRBD2
TGTGCCAGCAGTCGTGGACTAGCGGGAGATCAGAATGAGCAGTTCTTC
CASSRGLAGDQNEQFF
>TRBV5-5|TRBJ2-2|few|.
TGTGCCAGCAGCCCGGGCCCACGTGTTACCGGGGAGCTGTTTTTT
CASSPGPRVTGELFF
>TRBV7-3|TRBJ2-3|few|.
TGTGCCAGCAGACTCGACTCCACAGATACGCAGTATTTT
CASRLDSTDTQYF
>TRBV7-9|TRBJ2-1|many|TRBD1
TGTGCCAGCAGCTTATGGGACAGGGGATTTCAGTTCTTC
CASSLWDRGFQFF
>TRBV28|TRBJ2-1|many|.
TGTGCCAGCAGCAAACATGTTGAGCAGTTCTTC
CASSKHVEQFF
>TRBV7-2|TRBJ1-6|many|.
TGTGCCAGCAGCCACATGGGTGATTCACCCCTCCACTTT
CASSHMGDSPLHF
>TRBV2|TRBJ1-1|.|.
TGTGCCAGCAGTGGGACAAGAGAAACTGAAGCTTTCTTT
CASSGTRETEAFF
>TRBV7-8|TRBJ2-1|many|.
TGTGCCAGCAGCTTAAACAGTGAGCAGTTCTTC
CASSLNSEQFF
>TRBV19|TRBJ2-1|.|TRBD2
TGTGCCAGTAGTATCAGGACTAGCGGGTTGAGCTCCTACAATGAGCAGTTCTTC
CASSIRTSGLSSYNEQFF
>TRBV15|TRBJ2-3|.|TRBD2
TGTGCCACCAGCAGTGGCCCAAGCGGGAGGAGGGTAGCAGATACGCAGTATTTT
CATSSGPSGRRVADTQYF
>TRBV9|TRBJ2-6|.|.
TGTGCCAGCAGCGTGATGGCCGGCCAGGTCACCTCTGGGGCCAACGTCCTGACTTTC
CASSVMAGQVTSGANVLTF
>TRBV7-2|TRBJ2-3|.|TRBD1
TGTGCCAGCTCAAGGGACAGGGGGGCAGATACGCAGTATTTT
CASSRDRGADTQYF
>TRBV11-3|TRBJ2-1|.|.
TGTGCCAGCAGCTTAGAAGGCCAGGACACCTACAATGAGCAGTTCTTC
CASSLEGQDTYNEQFF
>TRBV7-2|TRBJ2-5|many|TRBD1
TGTGCCAGTCAACAGGGGGTCGTGGAGACCCAGTACTTC
CASQQGVVETQYF
>TRBV20-1|TRBJ1-5|.|.
TGCAGTGCTAGAGAAGGTTCGGATCAGCCCCAGCATTTT
CSAREGSDQPQHF
>TRBV7-6|TRBJ2-7|many|.
TGTGCCAGCAGCTTAGGGCCGGCCCCTGTCGAGCAGTACTTC
CASSLGPAPVEQYF
>TRBV20-1|TRBJ1-1|few|.
TGCAGTGCTAGATTTGTTGGCACCTCAGGCACTGAAGCTTTCTTT
CSARFVGTSGTEAFF
>TRBV3-1|TRBJ2-7|.|TRBD2
TGTGCCAGCACCCCAAGGGGCCTAGCGGGAGTAAGGGAGCAGTACTTC
CASTPRGLAGVREQYF
>TRBV20-1|TRBJ2-1|.|TRBD2
TGCAGTGCTAGACCGCGCGGGAGCTCCTACAATGAGCAGTTCTTC
CSARPRGSSYNEQFF
>TRBV28|TRBJ2-3|many|.
TGTGCCAGCAGACCCGACACTTCCCCAACAGATACGCAGTATTTT
CASRPDTSPTDTQYF
>TRBV28|TRBJ2-5|.|TRBD2
TGTGCCAGCAGTTGGCCCTCTAGCGGGAGGCCAGGGACCCAGTACTTC
CASSWPSSGRPGTQYF
>TRBV7-9|TRBJ2-1|few|.
TGTGCCAGCAGGAGTCGCAATGGAGGGGAGCAGTTCTTC
CASRSRNGGEQFF
>TRBV4-1|TRBJ2-1|many|.
TGCGCCAGCAGCCAAGATCAGGGGGGGGGATTTTATGAGCAGTTCTTC
CASSQDQGGGFYEQFF
>TRBV2|TRBJ1-5|few|.
TGTGCCAGCAGTGATAAGGGGGGTGGCAATCAGCCCCAGCATTTT
CASSDKGGGNQPQHF
>TRBV4-1|TRBJ2-3|.|TRBD1
TGCGCCAGCAGCCAGGGACAGTTCACAGATACGCAGTATTTT
CASSQGQFTDTQYF
>TRBV12-3/TRBV12-4|TRBJ1-1|many|.
TGTGCCAGCACCCCAGGGTACACTGAAGCTTTCTTT
CASTPGYTEAFF
>TRBV28|TRBJ1-2|many|.
TGTGCCAGCAGCCAACCGGACAGAAACTATGGCTACACCTTC
CASSQPDRNYGYTF
>TRBV7-9|TRBJ2-1|few|.
TGTGCCAGCACGAGGGGCCAGGGAGCCTACAATGAGCAGTTCTTC
CASTRGQGAYNEQFF
>TRBV7-2|TRBJ2-6|many|.
TGTGCCAGCAGCCGGACAGCCCCAGGGTCTGGGGCCAACGTCCTGACTTTC
CASSRTAPGSGANVLTF
>TRBV12-3/TRBV12-4|TRBJ2-3|few|.
TGTGCCAGCATCCCTTTAACAGATACGCAGTATTTT
CASIPLTDTQYF
>TRBV6-6|TRBJ1-4|many|.
TGTGCCAGCAGCCCGGGCCCCGAACCCACCAAACTGTTTTTT
CASSPGPEPTKLFF
>TRBV6-2/TRBV6-3|TRBJ2-7|many|.
TGTGCCAGCAGTTACGATTCACCAGGGAACGACGAGCAGTACTTC
CASSYDSPGNDEQYF